Listed here are 32 T cell receptor beta chains from one sample, sequenced in a study of blood T cell repertoires in COVID-19. TCRdb's table, derived via immunoSEQ multiplex PCR, lists solely in-frame clones and lacks some. The sample shows under 150,000 clones, over 75% of them seen only once. The sequenced material came from peripheral blood. These receptors were collected from a man aged 45-65 years with acute or convalescent COVID-19.

The chain carries TRBV11-1 and TRBJ2-4; weak D call: TRBD2 (5 bases). The CDR3 is made up of 14 amino acids. Germline loops: CDR1 SGHAT, CDR2 FQDESV (reference sequence). Trimming pared 1 base from V and 10 bases from J, leaving 14 bases between. In DNA, the CDR3 is TGTGCCAGCAGCTTAGGAGGGAGTGGGGTGATTCAGTACTTC. Amino acid sequence: CASSLGGSGVIQYF. Combining the CDR3 with reference TRBV11-1 and TRBJ2-4 gives the whole variable domain EAEVAQSPRYKITEKSQAVAFWCDPISGHATLYWYRQILGQGPELLVQFQDESVVDDSQLPKDRFSAERLKGVDSTLKIQPAELGDSAMYLCASSLGGSGVIQYFGAGTRLSVL.

The chain couples TRBV12-5 to TRBJ1-2; D uncertain. V gave up 2 bases and J gave up 7 bases, with 11 bases separating them. Germline V lookup: CDR1 LGHNT, CDR2 FRNRAP. The CDR3 covers 13 residues. The DNA for the CDR3 is TGTGCTAGTGGTTTGACCAACTATGGTGGCTACACCTTC. As protein: CASGLTNYGGYTF.

V gene TRBV10-1 combines with J gene TRBJ2-2; D is possibly TRBD1 (5 bases). This CDR3 contains 13 residues. Trimming left V 5 bases short and J 6 bases short, with 10 bases between. Germline CDR1 WNHNN, CDR2 SYGVQD (reference sequence). CDR3 nucleotide sequence: TGCGCCAGCAGTCAACAGGTAGCCGGGGAGCTGTTTTTT. This encodes CASSQQVAGELFF.

CDR3 sequence reads: CASSQVSNTMQAGYTF. The CDR3, as DNA: TGCGCCAGCAGCCAAGTATCAAATACAATGCAGGCTGGCTACACCTTC. V gene TRBV4-1 combines with J gene TRBJ1-2; D not certain. CDR1 MGHRA and CDR2 YSYEKL come from the germline V gene. The V end was cut by 1 base, the J end by 7 bases, with 19 bases between. The CDR3 is made up of 16 amino acids.

The chain recombines TRBV7-2 with TRBJ2-1; unclear D gene. This CDR3 is 11 amino acids long. The germline V and J ends were trimmed by 1 base and 12 bases, with 7 bases remaining between them. Per germline, CDR1 SGHTA and CDR2 FQGNSA. Here the CDR3 reads CASSLDNPQFF. The CDR3 DNA is TGTGCCAGCAGCTTAGACAATCCGCAGTTCTTC.

This clone was seen just once. The chain couples TRBV5-1 to TRBJ2-3; 9 nucleotides align to TRBD1. Germline lookup yields CDR1 SGHRS and CDR2 YFSETQ. V was pared by 4 bases and J by 5 bases, with 8 bases of the junction left unmatched. The CDR3 totals 15 residues. The chain's CDR3 is CASSQGDRGLDTQYF. The CDR3 DNA is TGCGCCAGCAGCCAGGGCGACAGGGGGTTAGATACGCAGTATTTT.

CDR3 in DNA: TGTGCCAGCAGCCGCCCGGACAGTTCGTACGAGCAGTACTTC. Translated: CASSRPDSSYEQYF. This chain joins TRBV3-1 (or the pseudogene TRBV3-2) and TRBJ2-7; weak D call: TRBD1 (6 bases). V was trimmed by 4 bases and J by 4 bases, leaving 14 bases between them. Germline V gene sequence: CDR1 LGHDT, CDR2 YNNKEL (reference sequence). CDR3 length equals 14 residues.

The rearrangement uses TRBV9 and TRBJ2-1; a weak D match, TRBD2 (5 bases). This CDR3 is 16 amino acids long. Trimming stripped 0 bases from V and 0 bases from J, with 10 bases between. Germline CDR1 SGDLS, CDR2 YYNGEE. The CDR3: CASSVAGKSSYNEQFF. The CDR3 DNA reads as TGTGCCAGCAGCGTAGCCGGGAAAAGCTCCTACAATGAGCAGTTCTTC.

The chain joins TRBV29-1 to TRBJ1-1; D uncertain. The CDR3 is made up of 13 amino acids. Looked up from germline, CDR1 is SQVTM and CDR2 is ANQGSEA. V was shortened by 1 base and J by 3 bases, with 9 bases between the two germline ends. In DNA form, the CDR3 reads TGCAGCGTTGAAGTATGGGAGGACACTGAAGCTTTCTTT. It is translated as CSVEVWEDTEAFF.

This chain connects TRBV30 to TRBJ1-6, with 10 positions matching TRBD1. The germline CDR1 and CDR2 sequences are GTSNPN and SVGIG (reference sequence). The ends lost 1 base at V and 7 bases at J; junction bases unmatched: 4. The CDR3 runs 15 residues. CDR3 bases: TGTGCCTGGAGTGCGCCGGGACAGGGGAATTCACCCCTCCACTTT. Translating gives CAWSAPGQGNSPLHF.

This sequence joins TRBV27 and TRBJ2-7, with 9 bases fitting TRBD1. In germline, CDR1 is MNHEY, CDR2 SMNVEV (reference sequence). The CDR3 contains 17 residues. The ends lost 5 bases at V and 7 bases at J; junction bases unmatched: 18. The CDR3 DNA sequence: TGTGCCAGCAGTCCCTTACTGGGACAGGGTCCGAACTCGGAGCAGTACTTC. It specifies CASSPLLGQGPNSEQYF.

This rearrangement joins TRBV10-3 to TRBJ2-5, with 15 bases aligning to TRBD2. J lost 0 bases, V lost 4 bases, and 12 bases had no gene match. The CDR3 has 20 amino acids. Germline-derived CDR1 and CDR2 are ENHRY and SYGVKD. For the CDR3, the DNA is TGTGCCATCAGTGGAGACGGACTAGCGGGAGGGTACGGGGACCAAGAGACCCAGTACTTC. Protein product: CAISGDGLAGGYGDQETQYF.

The chain links TRBV5-6 to TRBJ2-5; D not resolved. Trimming took 4 bases from V and 5 from J, leaving 21 bases between them. The length of the CDR3 is 16 residues. The V gene's germline CDR1 is SGHDT and CDR2 YYEEEE. The CDR3 loop is CASSHMLSLVEETQYF. For the CDR3, the DNA is TGTGCCAGCAGCCACATGCTGTCCCTAGTGGAGGAGACCCAGTACTTC.

This clone was seen only once. The genes are TRBV18 and TRBJ2-7; the match to TRBD1 covers 10 bases. Unmatched junction bases numbered 13, after V lost 6 bases and J lost 2 bases. The germline V gene encodes CDR1 KGHSH and CDR2 LQKENI. The CDR3 loop spans 17 amino acids. CDR3 amino acids: CASSRGAMGTGAYEQYF. CDR3 in DNA: TGTGCCAGCTCCCGAGGGGCGATGGGGACAGGGGCCTACGAGCAGTACTTC.

This clone was counted once. This chain uses TRBV9 with TRBJ1-2; D unresolved. The CDR3 has 13 amino acids. The V end lost 0 bases, the J end lost 1 base, and 4 bases lay between the germline ends. The germline V gene has CDR1 SGDLS and CDR2 YYNGEE. The CDR3 nucleotides read TGTGCCAGCAGCGTAGACAGTAACTATGGCTACACCTTC. Its translation: CASSVDSNYGYTF.

The CDR3 bases are TGCAGTGCTAGAGTCTCGGTCACCCTCCACTTT. Its protein product is CSARVSVTLHF. The chain joins TRBV20-1 to TRBJ1-6; D is undetermined. CDR1 and CDR2 (germline): DFQATT, SNEGSKA (reference sequence). Trimming stripped 1 base from V and 14 bases from J, with 9 bases between. This CDR3 is built from 11 residues.

V is TRBV19 and J is TRBJ2-1, with 7 bases lining up with TRBD1. CDR1 and CDR2 from the germline V gene are LNHDA and SQIVND (reference sequence). J was trimmed by 13 bases and V by 2 bases; bases with no gene match: 5. The CDR3 totals 12 residues. The CDR3 region is CASSIKGAVQFF. CDR3 bases: TGTGCCAGTAGTATAAAGGGGGCCGTACAGTTCTTC.

J is TRBJ1-2 and V is TRBV30, with D perhaps TRBD1 (6 bases). Per the germline V gene, CDR1 is GTSNPN and CDR2 is SVGIG (reference sequence). The CDR3 loop spans 13 amino acids. V was trimmed by 5 bases and J by 2 bases, leaving 12 bases between them. The CDR3 nucleotides are TGTGCCTGGTCCAGGGGACCAAACTATGGCTACACCTTC. The encoded protein is CAWSRGPNYGYTF.

This rearrangement joins TRBV25-1 to TRBJ1-4; D gene unclear. Per germline, CDR1 MGHDK and CDR2 SYGVNS. CDR3 size: 14 residues. Trimming removed 4 bases at V and 6 bases at J, with 12 bases between. The CDR3 nucleotides are TGTGCCAGCAGTGTCGGAGGCTTGGATGAAAAACTGTTTTTT. It codes for CASSVGGLDEKLFF.

The rearrangement links TRBV5-4 to TRBJ2-7, with D possibly being TRBD2 (6 bases). The CDR3 has 17 residues. The V gene's germline CDR1 is SGHNT and CDR2 YYREEE (reference sequence). V was cut by 1 base and J by 5 bases, with 22 bases left in between. The CDR3 coding sequence is TGTGCCAGCAGCTTGCCACTGGGGCTAGGAGGGTCCAACGAGCAGTACTTC. It translates to CASSLPLGLGGSNEQYF.

The chain has TRBV29-1 and TRBJ2-5, with unresolved D. This CDR3 is built from 10 residues. V was clipped by 4 bases and J by 3 bases, with 3 bases between them. Per the germline V gene, CDR1 is SQVTM and CDR2 is ANQGSEA. CDR3 coding DNA: TGCAGCGTTGCAGAAGAGACCCAGTACTTC. This translates into CSVAEETQYF.

The V and J genes are TRBV4-1 and TRBJ1-1; 8 bases fit TRBD1. The CDR3 consists of 16 residues. Germline V gives CDR1 MGHRA, CDR2 YSYEKL. V was pared by 3 bases and J by 1 base, with 7 bases of the junction left unmatched. The CDR3, as DNA: TGCGCCAGCAGCCACGCAGTGGACAGGGCGAACACTGAAGCTTTCTTT. This encodes CASSHAVDRANTEAFF.

This rearrangement joins TRBV11-2 to TRBJ2-7; 13 bases fit TRBD2. Germline values: CDR1 SGHAT, CDR2 FQNNGV. The V gene end was trimmed by 5 bases and the J gene end by 4 bases; junction bases not matched to a gene: 5. The CDR3 is 15 amino acids. CDR3 region: CASSPSGLAGYEQYF. DNA for the CDR3: TGTGCCAGCAGCCCCTCGGGACTAGCGGGATACGAGCAGTACTTC.

A remark on this clone: Within the sample, other DNA sequences also encode this same CDR3. V gene TRBV11-2 combines with J gene TRBJ2-4; D is unclear. Trimming removed 4 bases from V and 0 bases from J, with 7 bases in between. CDR1 and CDR2 (germline): SGHAT, FQNNGV. The CDR3 has 14 residues. For the CDR3, the DNA is TGTGCCAGCAGCTCTCGGTTAGCCAAAAACATTCAGTACTTC. This sequence encodes CASSSRLAKNIQYF.

The rearrangement uses TRBV19 and TRBJ1-2; perhaps TRBD1 as D (6 bases). The V and J ends lost 4 bases and 4 bases respectively, with 10 bases between them. The CDR3 contains 13 residues. CDR1 and CDR2 (germline): LNHDA, SQIVND (reference sequence). CDR3 DNA sequence: TGTGCCAGTAGTAGGGGGGGCTCCTATGGCTACACCTTC. It is translated as CASSRGGSYGYTF.

The genes are TRBV30 and TRBJ2-6; D unresolved. Germline CDR1 GTSNPN, CDR2 SVGIG (reference sequence). The CDR3 contains 14 residues. V was pared by 2 bases and J by 2 bases, with 7 bases between. CDR3 DNA sequence: TGTGCCTGGAGTACCGAGGCTGGGGCCAACGTCCTGACTTTC. It is translated as CAWSTEAGANVLTF.

CDR3 DNA: TGTGCCAGCAGCCCCCGGAGCGGCTTTAGCACAGATACGCAGTATTTT. This codes for CASSPRSGFSTDTQYF. The V call is TRBV4-2, the J call TRBJ2-3; D perhaps matches TRBD2 (5 bases). The CDR3 extends over 16 amino acids. Looked up from germline, CDR1 is LGHNA and CDR2 is YNFKEQ. V was clipped by 4 bases and J by 0 bases, with 14 bases between them.

CDR3 coding DNA: TGTGCCAGCAGGCAGGGCCAGGAAAATTCACCCCTCCACTTT. As protein: CASRQGQENSPLHF. The chain joins TRBV6-5 to TRBJ1-6; TRBD1 is a possible D gene (5 bases). Per germline, CDR1 MNHEY and CDR2 SVGAGI. The CDR3 spans 14 residues. Trimming cost V 6 bases and J 7 bases, with 13 bases left between them.

This chain connects TRBV19 to TRBJ1-3; no firm D call. CDR3 length: 12 residues. Germline V gene sequence: CDR1 LNHDA, CDR2 SQIVND (reference sequence). Deletions cut 7 bases from V and 4 bases from J, with 8 bases between. CDR3 nucleotide sequence: TGTGCCAGTAAAACAGACGGAAACACCATATATTTT. It specifies CASKTDGNTIYF.

The chain carries TRBV11-2 and TRBJ2-7, with 8 bases matching TRBD1. Germline V gene lookup returns CDR1 SGHAT and CDR2 FQNNGV. The CDR3 runs 15 residues. With 1 base clipped from V and 4 bases from J, the junction kept 6 bases outside the gene matches. CDR3 nucleotide sequence: TGTGCCAGCAGCTTAGCGGCAGGGGGCTTTTACGAGCAGTACTTC. This codes for CASSLAAGGFYEQYF.

V usage is TRBV5-1 and J usage is TRBJ1-3, with D possibly matching TRBD1 (5 bases). Per the germline V gene, CDR1 is SGHRS and CDR2 is YFSETQ. The length of the CDR3 is 18 residues. Trimming left V 0 bases short and J 1 base short, with 17 bases between. This CDR3 is CASSLEGHQAVSGNTIYF. DNA of the CDR3: TGCGCCAGCAGCTTGGAAGGACACCAAGCCGTGTCTGGAAACACCATATATTTT.

J is TRBJ2-7 and V is TRBV10-3; a possible D gene is TRBD2 (6 bases). This CDR3 is built from 12 residues. V dropped 6 bases and J dropped 0 bases, with 6 bases sitting between them. Germline assignment: CDR1 ENHRY and CDR2 SYGVKD. The CDR3 bases are TGTGCCATCAGGCGGGACTCCTACGAGCAGTACTTC. Encoded protein: CAIRRDSYEQYF.